One sample yielded the 7 T cell receptor beta chains listed below, sequenced in a study of blood T cell repertoires in COVID-19. This table comes from immunoSEQ multiplex PCR, and its TCRdb copy is limited to in-frame clones, with some not included. Among approximately 250,000 clones listed, 88% were seen once. The sample taken for sequencing was PBMCs or T cells enriched from blood (not recorded which). The receptors shown here come from a woman in her thirties who had recovered from COVID-19.

The V gene is TRBV6-2 or TRBV6-3, the J gene TRBJ1-2, with D unclear. Trimming left V 5 bases short and J 6 bases short, with 13 bases between. CDR1 MNHEY and CDR2 SVGEGT come from the germline V gene. This CDR3 is built from 13 residues. The CDR3 DNA reads as TGTGCCAGCAGTCTAGAGAGGTTGAATGGCTACACCTTC. Translated, it gives CASSLERLNGYTF.

This chain links TRBV5-8 with TRBJ1-2; D might be TRBD1 (5 bases). This CDR3 comprises 14 residues. Per germline, CDR1 SGHTS and CDR2 YDEGEE. The V end was cut by 4 bases, the J end by 4 bases, with 14 bases between. CDR3 nucleotides: TGTGCCAGCAGCCTAGGGACTTCACTCTATGGCTACACCTTC. It codes for CASSLGTSLYGYTF.

This chain links TRBV4-3 with TRBJ2-7; D perhaps matches TRBD2 (6 bases). The V and J ends lost 1 base and 3 bases respectively, with 10 bases between them. This CDR3 has 14 amino acids. Germline V gene lookup returns CDR1 LGHNA and CDR2 YSLEER. This CDR3 is CASSQAAGLYEQYF. As DNA, the CDR3 is TGCGCCAGCAGCCAAGCAGCGGGCCTCTACGAGCAGTACTTC.

This clone was seen only a few times. This chain joins TRBV5-1 and TRBJ1-1, with 8 positions matching TRBD1. The length of the CDR3 is 14 residues. V lost 4 bases to trimming and J lost 3 bases; unmatched junction nucleotides: 5. The germline CDR1 and CDR2 sequences are SGHRS and YFSETQ. CDR3 DNA sequence: TGCGCCAGCAGCCAATCGACAGGGGACACTGAAGCTTTCTTT. Its translation: CASSQSTGDTEAFF.

The rearrangement uses TRBV6-2 or TRBV6-3 and TRBJ1-1, with 7 nucleotides matching TRBD1. J was trimmed by 4 bases and V by 3 bases; bases with no gene match: 11. The CDR3 sequence is 16 residues long. CDR1 and CDR2 from the germline V gene are MNHEY and SVGEGT. The CDR3 sequence is CASSYHSRTGRTEAFF. CDR3 nucleotides: TGTGCCAGCAGTTATCACTCGCGGACAGGTCGCACTGAAGCTTTCTTT.

The chain combines TRBV3-1 (or the pseudogene TRBV3-2) with TRBJ1-5; TRBD1 aligns across 8 bases. CDR3 length equals 16 residues. Trimming at V came to 6 bases and at J to 6 bases, leaving 13 bases not matched to a gene. Per the germline V gene, CDR1 is LGHDT and CDR2 is YNNKEL (reference sequence). This chain's CDR3 is CASRENRGRVCQPQHF. CDR3 DNA: TGTGCCAGCAGAGAAAACAGGGGGAGAGTTTGTCAGCCCCAGCATTTT.

V is TRBV27 and J is TRBJ2-1; D is ambiguous. The CDR3 covers 13 residues. The V and J ends lost 5 bases and 4 bases respectively, with 9 bases between them. CDR1 MNHEY and CDR2 SMNVEV come from the germline V gene (reference sequence). The CDR3 here is CASSGRAYNEQFF. For the CDR3, the DNA is TGTGCCAGCAGTGGTAGAGCATACAATGAGCAGTTCTTC.